Each of the 24 T cell receptor beta chains below was sequenced from the same sample in a study of CD8+CD57+ T cells in acquired aplastic anemia (dated by TCRdb to between 2017 and 2018). Sequencer: Illumina HiSeq 2000. Genomic DNA was used as template for profiling of TCR beta VDJ combinations and CDR3 sequences. Clones were called with MiXCR by TCRdb after fastp trimmed the public reads at Q25, and only in-frame beta chains were retained. Identical CDR3 proteins give one entry, which carries the most common genes and DNA. The sample contains about 250,000 distinct CDR3 sequences, around 45% of them found a single time. Approximately 8% of the sample rests with the top ten. Patients chosen for sequencing had shown expansion of CD8+CD57+ cells by flow cytometry. Source material: sorted CD4+, CD8+, or CD8+CD57+ T cells (not recorded which) from PBMCs. The receptors shown here come from a human donor with aplastic anemia.

This clonotype was seen a handful of times. The CDR3 sequence is CSARTMTEAFF. The CDR3 DNA reads as TGCAGTGCTAGGACGATGACTGAAGCTTTCTTT. The chain joins TRBV20-1 to TRBJ1-1; D is unresolved. This CDR3 is built from 11 residues. V was clipped by 3 bases and J by 5 bases, with 7 bases between them. Germline CDR1 is DFQATT and CDR2 is SNEGSKA (reference sequence).

The chain employs TRBV11-2 and TRBJ2-7; 7 positions agree with TRBD1. The CDR3 has 15 residues. The V and J ends lost 8 bases and 3 bases, in that order; junction bases with no gene match: 13. Germline lookup yields CDR1 SGHAT and CDR2 FQNNGV. CDR3 loop: CASLKGDRKIYEQYF. CDR3 nucleotides: TGTGCCAGCCTGAAGGGGGACAGAAAGATCTACGAGCAGTACTTC.

V gene TRBV7-9 combines with J gene TRBJ2-2; 8 bases are shared with TRBD2. The ends lost 6 bases at V and 7 bases at J; junction bases unmatched: 7. The germline V gene encodes CDR1 SEHNR and CDR2 FQNEAQ (reference sequence). The CDR3 contains 14 residues. CDR3 in amino acids: CASRSGGPGGELFF. The DNA of the CDR3 is TGTGCCAGCAGGTCGGGGGGGCCAGGCGGGGAGCTGTTTTTT.

This clonotype was seen a handful of times. V and J are TRBV7-8 and TRBJ1-1; D gene unclear. There are 16 residues in the CDR3. The germline V gene has CDR1 SGHVS and CDR2 FQNEAQ. For the CDR3, the DNA is TGTGTTGTCGAGATTATAGCAGGCAGCCTGAACACTGAAGCTTTCTTT. This gives the protein CVVEIIAGSLNTEAFF.

With respect to this clonotype: A much larger clone is a single base away; this may be a read error. The chain employs TRBV7-9 and TRBJ2-1; D remains ambiguous. The CDR3 is made up of 14 amino acids. Germline loops: CDR1 SEHNR, CDR2 FQNEAQ (reference sequence). The CDR3 loop reads CASSGISSYNERFF. The CDR3 DNA is TGTGCCAGCAGTGGGATCAGCTCCTACAATGAGCGGTTCTTC.

In the case of this clonotype: A much larger clone lies a single base off, so this may be a read error. Given the absence of the conserved phenylalanine or tryptophan at the CDR3 end, a read error is likely. The V and J genes are TRBV10-3 and TRBJ1-2, with D unresolved. Germline CDR1 is ENHRY and CDR2 is SYGVKD. The CDR3 covers 13 residues. The ends were cut back, 10 bases at V and 6 bases at J, with 18 bases in the middle. DNA for the CDR3: TGTGCCAGCAAAGGAGGAGCAGAGGATGGCTACACCCTC. This gives the protein CASKGGAEDGYTL.

On this clonotype: An end of the junction differs from the germline gene, which may be a read error. The chain has TRBV5-1 and TRBJ1-2, with a weak D call TRBD1 (6 bases). Germline lookup yields CDR1 SGHRS and CDR2 YFSETQ. CDR3 length equals 19 residues. The CDR3 DNA is TGTGCCAGCAGCCCGAAGGAATGGGACAAGACAAAAGCTAACTATGGCTACACCTTC. Residues: CASSPKEWDKTKANYGYTF.

The V gene is TRBV7-6, the J gene TRBJ2-2; D is possibly TRBD1 or TRBD2 (5 bases each). Germline V gene data show CDR1 as SGHVS and CDR2 as FNYEAQ. With 4 bases removed from V and 1 base from J, the gap between germline ends came to 10 bases. The CDR3 consists of 15 residues. CDR3 region: CASSSGTRNTGELFF. CDR3 DNA sequence: TGTGCCAGCAGCTCCGGGACCAGGAACACCGGGGAGCTGTTTTTT.

The CDR3 sequence: CASSLNGLAGIDEQFF. As DNA, the CDR3 is TGTGCCAGCAGCTTAAACGGACTAGCGGGAATCGATGAGCAGTTCTTC. The chain links TRBV7-3 to TRBJ2-1, with TRBD2 matching over 12 bases. This CDR3 spans 16 amino acids. With V trimmed by 1 base and J by 8 bases, 6 bases remained unmatched. Per the germline V gene, CDR1 is SGHTA and CDR2 is FQGTGA.

This clonotype occurred a few times. This chain joins TRBV30 and TRBJ2-7; 7 nucleotides align to TRBD2. The CDR3 totals 14 residues. Germline trimming cut 5 bases from V and 2 bases from J; bases unmatched to any gene: 9. CDR1 is GTSNPN, CDR2 SVGIG, per germline (reference sequence). The CDR3, as DNA: TGTGCCTGGGGGGGGGGAGACAGACCCTACGAGCAGTACTTC. Translated: CAWGGGDRPYEQYF. The full variable domain, in which reference TRBV30 and TRBJ2-7 provide the parts outside the CDR3, is SQTIHQWPATLVQPVGSPLSLECTVEGTSNPNLYWYRQAAGRGLQLLFYSVGIGQISSEVPQNLSASRPQDRQFILSSKKLLLSDSGFYLCAWGGGDRPYEQYFGPGTRLTVT.

The V call is TRBV2, the J call TRBJ1-2; D remains ambiguous. CDR1 and CDR2 (germline): SNHLY, FYNNEI. The V end was cut by 2 bases, the J end by 13 bases, with 11 bases between. CDR3 length equals 11 residues. CDR3 sequence reads: CASSEMKGATF. DNA of the CDR3: TGTGCCAGCAGTGAAATGAAAGGAGCCACCTTC. Combining the CDR3 with reference TRBV2 and TRBJ1-2 gives the whole variable domain EPEVTQTPSHQVTQMGQEVILRCVPISNHLYFYWYRQILGQKVEFLVSFYNNEISEKSEIFDDQFSVERPDGSNFTLKIRSTKLEDSAMYFCASSEMKGATFGSGTRLTVV.

J is TRBJ1-2 and V is TRBV6-2 or TRBV6-3; 9 bases match TRBD1. From germline, CDR1 is MNHEY and CDR2 SVGEGT. After removal of 0 bases from V and 0 bases from J, the junction contained 2 bases not matched to a gene. The CDR3 is 16 residues long. The CDR3 DNA follows: TGTGCCAGCAGTTACTCGGGGGACAGGGCTAACTATGGCTACACCTTC. This sequence encodes CASSYSGDRANYGYTF.

The count of this clonotype is one. One junction end disagrees with the germline gene, perhaps due to a read error. The chain has TRBV11-1 and TRBJ2-5; unclear D gene. Gene TRBJ2-7 matches the end of the DNA better, so the J call may be wrong. Germline CDR1 reads SGHAT; CDR2 reads FQDESV (reference sequence). The CDR3 spans 14 residues. In DNA, the CDR3 is TGTGCCAGCAGAGATGGGTCCCCCTCCTGCGAGCAGTACTTC. This sequence encodes CASRDGSPSCEQYF.

The chain is built from TRBV2 and TRBJ2-1, with unresolved D. The CDR3 loop spans 15 amino acids. Germline V CDR1 and CDR2: SNHLY, FYNNEI. V gave up 4 bases and J gave up 0 bases, with 10 bases separating them. The DNA for the CDR3 is TGTGCCAGCAGTGCAACAAGGAGCTCCTACAATGAGCAGTTCTTC. It specifies CASSATRSSYNEQFF. The full variable domain, rest sourced from reference TRBV2 and TRBJ2-1, is EPEVTQTPSHQVTQMGQEVILRCVPISNHLYFYWYRQILGQKVEFLVSFYNNEISEKSEIFDDQFSVERPDGSNFTLKIRSTKLEDSAMYFCASSATRSSYNEQFFGPGTRLTVL.

This clonotype has a count of ten or more. This rearrangement joins TRBV10-3 to TRBJ1-1, with no clear D. From germline, CDR1 is ENHRY and CDR2 SYGVKD. The CDR3 contains 11 residues. Trimming took off 6 bases at V and 5 bases at J, with 7 bases between the two ends. The CDR3 is CAIRLGTEAFF. CDR3 in DNA: TGTGCCATCAGGCTGGGAACTGAAGCTTTCTTT.

This rearrangement joins TRBV4-1 to TRBJ1-6; D may be TRBD1 (6 bases). Trimming took 10 bases from V and 13 from J, leaving 14 bases between them. Germline CDR1 MGHRA, CDR2 YSYEKL. This CDR3 region has 11 residues. CDR3 DNA: TGCGCCACCAGTAGAGGGGGGCCCCTCCACTTT. Translated: CATSRGGPLHF.

The genes are TRBV20-1 and TRBJ2-7; 12 bases fit TRBD2. V dropped 5 bases and J dropped 4; count of bases not matched to a gene: 12. The V gene's germline CDR1 is DFQATT and CDR2 SNEGSKA (reference sequence). The CDR3 spans 16 residues. CDR3 bases: TGCAGTGCTCAACCCGGACTAGCGGGGACTTTTTACGAGCAGTACTTC. It encodes CSAQPGLAGTFYEQYF.

This clonotype has only a few counts. The rearrangement joins TRBV10-3 to TRBJ2-3, with TRBD2 matching 13 bases. The CDR3 consists of 15 residues. Germline CDR1 and CDR2: ENHRY and SYGVKD. The V gene end was trimmed by 6 bases and the J gene end by 4 bases; junction bases not matched to a gene: 4. The CDR3 here is CAISATSGGADTQYF. For the CDR3, the DNA is TGTGCCATCAGCGCCACTAGCGGGGGGGCAGATACGCAGTATTTT.

This clonotype appeared once. As DNA, the CDR3 is TGTGCCAGCAGCCAATCCGGGACTAGCGGGAGGGCGAACACCGGGGAGCTGTTTTTT. It is translated as CASSQSGTSGRANTGELFF. The genes are TRBV7-8 and TRBJ2-2, with 16 bases matching TRBD2. Germline V gene lookup returns CDR1 SGHVS and CDR2 FQNEAQ. The CDR3 has 19 amino acids. V was pared by 5 bases and J by 0 bases, with 6 bases of the junction left unmatched. The whole variable domain, filled in from reference TRBV7-8 and TRBJ2-2, reads GAGVSQSPRYKVAKRGQDVALRCDPISGHVSLFWYQQALGQGPEFLTYFQNEAQLDKSGLPSDRFFAERPEGSVSTLKIQRTQQEDSAVYLCASSQSGTSGRANTGELFFGEGSRLTVL.

The chain links TRBV5-1 to TRBJ1-2; TRBD1 matches 9 bases. V shed 4 bases, J shed 8 bases, and the junction held 6 bases outside the gene matches. Germline CDR1 SGHRS, CDR2 YFSETQ. The CDR3 sequence is 13 residues long. CDR3: CASSRTGERGYTF. The CDR3, as DNA: TGCGCCAGCAGCCGGACAGGGGAACGCGGCTACACCTTC. The variable domain in full, with the rest retrieved from reference TRBV5-1 and TRBJ1-2, is KAGVTQTPRYLIKTRGQQVTLSCSPISGHRSVSWYQQTPGQGLQFLFEYFSETQRNKGNFPGRFSGRQFSNSRSEMNVSTLELGDSALYLCASSRTGERGYTFGSGTRLTVV.

This clonotype has more than one count but fewer than ten. V usage is TRBV2 and J usage is TRBJ2-1; D ambiguous. The CDR3 extends over 9 amino acids. V was clipped by 7 bases and J by 9 bases, with 4 bases between them. CDR1 and CDR2 from the germline V gene are SNHLY and FYNNEI. The DNA of the CDR3 is TGTGCCAGCAATTGTGAGCAGTTCTTC. It codes for CASNCEQFF. Supplemented by reference TRBV2 and TRBJ2-1, the full variable domain reads EPEVTQTPSHQVTQMGQEVILRCVPISNHLYFYWYRQILGQKVEFLVSFYNNEISEKSEIFDDQFSVERPDGSNFTLKIRSTKLEDSAMYFCASNCEQFFGPGTRLTVL.

CDR3 bases: TGTGCCAGCAGCTTGGCCCGGGACAGGGCCGACGAGCAGTACTTC. Amino acids: CASSLARDRADEQYF. The rearrangement links TRBV5-4 to TRBJ2-7; the match to TRBD1 covers 9 bases. This CDR3 comprises 15 residues. V shed 0 bases, J shed 5 bases, and the junction held 6 bases outside the gene matches. Germline lookup yields CDR1 SGHNT and CDR2 YYREEE (reference sequence).

This clonotype was seen only a few times. A much larger clone lies a single base off, so this may be a read error. The rearrangement uses TRBV7-9 and TRBJ1-6; 10 bases fit TRBD1. CDR1 and CDR2 (germline): SEHNR, FQNEAQ (reference sequence). The CDR3 runs to 16 residues. The CDR3 region has the DNA TGTGCCAGCAGACCCGACAGGGGGCTCGGTAATGCACCCCTCCACTTT. Translating it yields CASRPDRGLGNAPLHF.

The chain recombines TRBV5-1 with TRBJ1-1, with a tentative D call TRBD1 (6 bases). CDR3 size: 16 residues. V was cut by 0 bases and J by 7 bases, with 19 bases left in between. The V gene's germline CDR1 is SGHRS and CDR2 YFSETQ. The CDR3 protein is CASSLVFFGTNSEAFF. The CDR3 DNA is TGCGCCAGCAGCTTGGTTTTCTTTGGGACAAATAGTGAAGCTTTCTTT.